This T cell receptor (beta chain) emerged from a study of cytomegalovirus exposure and HLA in healthy donors. This PCR relied on a set of 60 Vbeta primers and 13 Jbeta primers. The repertoire was sequenced with immunoSEQ multiplex PCR; TCRdb's copy has only in-frame clones and lacks some. The table lists under 150,000 clones, around 77% of them singletons, with about 1% in the top ten. CDR1 and CDR2 from the germline V gene are GTSNPN and SVGIG (reference sequence). CDR3 length: 13 residues. V shed 7 bases and J 8 bases; nucleotides not matched to a gene: 11. This sequence joins TRBV30 and TRBJ1-2, with 9 bases aligning to TRBD1. The sample comprised PBMCs. The receptor's source is an older woman in good health and CMV-seronegative. CDR3 protein: CASPPTGGRGYTF. The CDR3 DNA follows: TGTGCCTCGCCGCCCACAGGGGGCCGGGGCTACACCTTC.